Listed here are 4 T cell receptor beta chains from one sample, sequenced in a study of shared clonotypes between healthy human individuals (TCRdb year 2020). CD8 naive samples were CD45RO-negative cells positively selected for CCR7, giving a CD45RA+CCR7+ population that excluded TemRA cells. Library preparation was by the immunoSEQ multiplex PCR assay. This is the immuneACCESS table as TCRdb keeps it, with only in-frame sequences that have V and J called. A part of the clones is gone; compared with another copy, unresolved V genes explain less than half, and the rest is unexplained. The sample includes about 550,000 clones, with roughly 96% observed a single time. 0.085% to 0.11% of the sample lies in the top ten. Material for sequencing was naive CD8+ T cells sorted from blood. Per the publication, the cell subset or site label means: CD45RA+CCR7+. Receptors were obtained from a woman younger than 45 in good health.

CDR3 sequence (DNA): TGCGCCAGCACGACAGGAATGAACACTGAAGCTTTCTTT. Its protein product is CASTTGMNTEAFF. V usage is TRBV5-1 and J usage is TRBJ1-1; D possibly corresponds to TRBD1 (6 bases). V was shortened by 6 bases and J by 0 bases, with 9 bases between the two germline ends. Germline V lookup: CDR1 SGHRS, CDR2 YFSETQ. This CDR3 comprises 13 residues.

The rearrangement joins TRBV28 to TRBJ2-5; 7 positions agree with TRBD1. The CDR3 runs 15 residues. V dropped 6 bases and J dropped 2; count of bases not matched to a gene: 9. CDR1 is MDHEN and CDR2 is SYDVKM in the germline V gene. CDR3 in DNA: TGTGCCAGCAGCCCCCCTTGGGACAGTCAAGAGACCCAGTACTTC. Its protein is CASSPPWDSQETQYF.

CDR3 residues: CASSEGGELFF. The CDR3 bases are TGTGCCAGCAGTGAGGGTGGGGAGCTGTTTTTT. V usage is TRBV27 and J usage is TRBJ2-2; the D gene is possibly TRBD2 (5 bases). The CDR3 runs 11 residues. CDR1 MNHEY and CDR2 SMNVEV come from the germline V gene (reference sequence). The ends were cut back, 5 bases at V and 8 bases at J, with 6 bases in the middle.

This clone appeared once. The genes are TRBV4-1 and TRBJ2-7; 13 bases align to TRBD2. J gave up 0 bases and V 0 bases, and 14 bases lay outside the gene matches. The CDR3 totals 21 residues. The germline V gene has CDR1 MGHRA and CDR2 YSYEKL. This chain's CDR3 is CASSQDPIWGLAGWSSYEQYF. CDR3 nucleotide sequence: TGCGCCAGCAGCCAAGATCCCATCTGGGGACTAGCGGGATGGAGCTCCTACGAGCAGTACTTC.